Listed below are T cell receptor beta chains from one sample, sequenced in a study of blood T cell repertoires in COVID-19. Only in-frame clones appear in the TCRdb table, and some are missing; sequencing was by immunoSEQ multiplex PCR. The data hold roughly 100,000 clones, with about 78% observed a single time. Material for sequencing was peripheral blood. The receptors here all came from a man aged 60-69 years with active or convalescent COVID-19. The conserved cysteine and the conserved F or W are not part of the CDR3 here.

v_call cdr3_aa
TRBV2 ASSDGTILDTQY
TRBV5-1 ASSLSPAGGNNEQF
TRBV4-1 ASSQGQVNEKLF
TRBV29-1 SVRTGSHGYT
TRBV28 ASNGLAGNQPQH
TRBV7-9 ASSRLFTGTPKGSYEQY
TRBV27 ASSLQSEVGNQPQH
TRBV7-8 ASSIGLADNEQF
TRBV5-1 ASSLAENYGYT
TRBV5-1 ASRDSMNTEAF
TRBV18 ASSPTPLAGLLH
TRBV4-2 ASSQGLAGSTDTQY
TRBV11-2 ASRSPGLAGLGGAGELF
TRBV7-2 ASSSMQGSNEKLF
TRBV25-1 ASSEPSLTGDNEQF
TRBV19 ASSTLTSFTGELF
TRBV29-1 SVALTQGGGTDTQY
TRBV19 ASSTGHFSNQPQH
TRBV28 ASRAPPGEETQY
TRBV7-9 ASSPTSGHNEQF
TRBV6-4 ASSQQSGGRPGYT
TRBV5-4 ASSPRRQQETQY
TRBV30 AWRDRAFNTEAF
TRBV7-9 ASSLVAGGNGQY
TRBV7-2 ASSPQPGLTNYGYT